These 30 T cell receptor beta chains were sequenced from one sample in a study of blood T cell repertoires in COVID-19. The table came from immunoSEQ multiplex PCR; TCRdb's copy has only in-frame clones and leaves some out. The sample carries 100,000 to 150,000 clones, about 80% recorded once. The specimen was peripheral blood. Source of these receptors: a woman aged 45 to 65 with acute or convalescent COVID-19.

The CDR3 spells CASSIAGAAFF. As DNA, the CDR3 is TGTGCCAGTAGTATAGCTGGGGCCGCTTTCTTT. The chain combines TRBV19 with TRBJ1-1; D is possibly TRBD1 (5 bases). The germline V gene encodes CDR1 LNHDA and CDR2 SQIVND (reference sequence). The CDR3 is made up of 11 amino acids. V shed 1 base and J shed 11 bases, with 8 bases lying between them.

The V and J genes are TRBV7-8 and TRBJ2-2, with D possibly being TRBD2 (6 bases). Trimming took 2 bases from V and 6 from J, leaving 19 bases between them. The CDR3 length is 17 residues. Germline V gene sequence: CDR1 SGHVS, CDR2 FQNEAQ. The CDR3 region is CASSLIEAGLAAGELFF. DNA of the CDR3: TGTGCCAGCAGCTTAATTGAGGCGGGGTTAGCAGCCGGGGAGCTGTTTTTT.

V is TRBV5-1 and J is TRBJ1-4; weak D call: TRBD1 (6 bases). The CDR3 contains 16 residues. CDR1 is SGHRS, CDR2 YFSETQ, per germline. Trimming stripped 4 bases from V and 13 bases from J, with 26 bases between. CDR3 bases: TGCGCCAGCAGCACCACAGGGCTCGGTAGGCCCGGAGGACTGTTTTTT. This gives the protein CASSTTGLGRPGGLFF.

This CDR3 is CASSLGQGSYGYTF. CDR3 in DNA: TGTGCCAGCAGCTTAGGGCAGGGTTCCTATGGCTACACCTTC. The J gene is TRBJ1-2, the V gene TRBV7-2, with D maybe TRBD1 (5 bases). The CDR3 covers 14 residues. Germline CDR1 reads SGHTA; CDR2 reads FQGNSA. V was shortened by 1 base and J by 4 bases, with 10 bases between the two germline ends.

This clone was seen more than once but under ten times. The chain couples TRBV29-1 to TRBJ2-5; the D gene is possibly TRBD2 (7 bases). V was trimmed by 7 bases and J by 5 bases, leaving 11 bases between them. The V gene's germline CDR1 is SQVTM and CDR2 ANQGSEA. The CDR3 has 11 residues. CDR3 nucleotide sequence: TGCAGCGGAAGGGGGGGCGAGACCCAGTACTTC. The encoded protein is CSGRGGETQYF.

This chain uses TRBV29-1 with TRBJ1-2; unclear D gene. With 4 bases removed from V and 4 bases from J, the gap between germline ends came to 10 bases. The CDR3 consists of 12 residues. The germline CDR1 and CDR2 sequences are SQVTM and ANQGSEA. This CDR3 is CSVVRSSYGYTF. The DNA of the CDR3 is TGCAGCGTTGTAAGGAGCTCCTATGGCTACACCTTC. The variable domain in full, with the rest retrieved from reference TRBV29-1 and TRBJ1-2, is SAVISQKPSRDICQRGTSLTIQCQVDSQVTMMFWYRQQPGQSLTLIATANQGSEATYESGFVIDKFPISRPNLTFSTLTVSNMSPEDSSIYLCSVVRSSYGYTFGSGTRLTVV.

V and J are TRBV19 and TRBJ2-1; D remains ambiguous. Looked up from germline, CDR1 is LNHDA and CDR2 is SQIVND (reference sequence). This CDR3 has 13 amino acids. Deletions cut 4 bases from V and 2 bases from J, with 6 bases between. CDR3 protein: CASSSGTYNEQFF. In nucleotides, the CDR3 is TGTGCCAGTAGTAGCGGAACCTACAATGAGCAGTTCTTC.

The V gene is TRBV27, the J gene TRBJ1-1; D is uncertain. Trimming removed 0 bases from V and 1 base from J, with 9 bases in between. The CDR3 has 15 residues. Germline loops: CDR1 MNHEY, CDR2 SMNVEV (reference sequence). The CDR3: CASSLSGVGNTEAFF. The DNA of the CDR3 is TGTGCCAGCAGTTTATCAGGAGTTGGGAACACTGAAGCTTTCTTT.

V is TRBV28 and J is TRBJ2-7; no clear D. Trimming stripped 6 bases from V and 3 bases from J, with 18 bases between. The germline CDR1 and CDR2 sequences are MDHEN and SYDVKM. This CDR3 is built from 15 residues. CDR3: CASRPPGHSFYEQYF. As DNA, the CDR3 is TGTGCCAGCAGACCACCGGGTCACTCGTTCTACGAGCAGTACTTC. The entire variable domain, with the rest obtained from reference TRBV28 and TRBJ2-7, is as follows: DVKVTQSSRYLVKRTGEKVFLECVQDMDHENMFWYRQDPGLGLRLIYFSYDVKMKEKGDIPEGYSVSREKKERFSLILESASTNQTSMYLCASRPPGHSFYEQYFGPGTRLTVT.

This clone was found once. This chain joins TRBV2 and TRBJ2-7, with 11 bases identical to TRBD2. Trimming cost V 6 bases and J 0 bases; bases outside gene matches: 4. The CDR3 is made up of 15 amino acids. CDR1 is SNHLY, CDR2 FYNNEI, per germline. This chain's CDR3 is CASRPSGGRSYEQYF. CDR3 sequence (DNA): TGTGCCAGCAGACCTAGCGGGGGGCGCTCCTACGAGCAGTACTTC.

The chain uses TRBV3-1 (or the pseudogene TRBV3-2) and TRBJ2-3; no reliable D call. The CDR3 is 12 residues long. V was shortened by 3 bases and J by 3 bases, with 4 bases between the two germline ends. Germline loops: CDR1 LGHDT, CDR2 YNNKEL (reference sequence). The CDR3 nucleotides are TGTGCCAGCAGCCAGCGGACAGATACGCAGTATTTT. Its translation is CASSQRTDTQYF.

This rearrangement joins TRBV2 to TRBJ1-1, with D unresolved. Germline V lookup: CDR1 SNHLY, CDR2 FYNNEI. Trimming removed 2 bases at V and 10 bases at J, with 14 bases between. The length of the CDR3 is 13 residues. The CDR3: CASSEHRQEGAFF. The CDR3 bases are TGTGCCAGCAGTGAACACCGGCAGGAGGGAGCTTTCTTT.

This chain links TRBV27 with TRBJ2-7; 7 bases agree with TRBD1. This CDR3 comprises 13 residues. CDR1 MNHEY and CDR2 SMNVEV come from the germline V gene (reference sequence). The ends lost 8 bases at V and 4 bases at J; junction bases unmatched: 8. CDR3 loop: CASGHRGEYEQYF. CDR3 DNA sequence: TGTGCCAGCGGCCACAGGGGAGAGTACGAGCAGTACTTC.

This sequence joins TRBV11-2 and TRBJ1-1; 7 nucleotides line up with TRBD1. This CDR3 has 15 residues. Germline CDR1 and CDR2: SGHAT and FQNNGV. Germline trimming cut 4 bases from V and 6 bases from J; bases unmatched to any gene: 11. The CDR3 loop is CASSSPTGNRPEAFF. The CDR3, as DNA: TGTGCCAGCAGCTCGCCGACAGGGAACAGGCCTGAAGCTTTCTTT. The full variable domain, completed using reference TRBV11-2 and TRBJ1-1, is EAGVAQSPRYKIIEKRQSVAFWCNPISGHATLYWYQQILGQGPKLLIQFQNNGVVDDSQLPKDRFSAERLKGVDSTLKIQPAKLEDSAVYLCASSSPTGNRPEAFFGQGTRLTVV.

The chain joins TRBV28 to TRBJ1-6, with unresolved D. V lost 6 bases and J 7 bases, leaving 16 bases between the germline ends. Per germline, CDR1 MDHEN and CDR2 SYDVKM. The CDR3 length is 15 residues. DNA for the CDR3: TGTGCCAGCAGACACAGAACCCCCACCAATTCACCCCTCCACTTT. This gives the protein CASRHRTPTNSPLHF.

This clone appeared a single time. This chain connects TRBV9 to TRBJ1-1; D is uncertain. The V end was cut by 0 bases, the J end by 5 bases, with 8 bases between. CDR1 SGDLS and CDR2 YYNGEE come from the germline V gene. CDR3 length equals 13 residues. The CDR3 spells CASSVASRTEAFF. The CDR3 DNA follows: TGTGCCAGCAGCGTAGCAAGTCGGACTGAAGCTTTCTTT.

The chain couples TRBV5-1 to TRBJ2-3, with 7 bases that match TRBD2. This CDR3 has 14 residues. V trimming: 7 bases; J trimming: 0 bases; junction bases outside the gene matches: 5. Germline loops: CDR1 SGHRS, CDR2 YFSETQ. The CDR3 sequence: CASRAGTSTDTQYF. The CDR3 coding sequence is TGCGCCAGCCGAGCGGGGACCAGCACAGATACGCAGTATTTT.

The rearrangement uses TRBV19 and TRBJ1-3; a possible D gene is TRBD1 (5 bases). Germline CDR1 is LNHDA and CDR2 is SQIVND (reference sequence). The CDR3 runs to 18 residues. Deletions cut 1 base from V and 3 bases from J, with 19 bases between. The CDR3 region is CASSIARQPRWDGNTIYF. DNA for the CDR3: TGTGCCAGTAGTATAGCGAGACAGCCTCGTTGGGATGGAAACACCATATATTTT.

This chain links TRBV15 with TRBJ2-7; 7 bases match TRBD1. This CDR3 region has 13 residues. The V gene end was trimmed by 5 bases and the J gene end by 3 bases; junction bases not matched to a gene: 4. Germline lookup yields CDR1 LNHNV and CDR2 YYDKDF (reference sequence). The chain's CDR3 is CATSPSGGYEQYF. The CDR3 DNA follows: TGTGCCACCAGCCCTTCAGGGGGCTACGAGCAGTACTTC.

The chain employs TRBV6-5 and TRBJ1-5; possibly TRBD1 for D (6 bases). V was pared by 6 bases and J by 6 bases, with 18 bases between. The CDR3 is made up of 15 amino acids. CDR1 and CDR2 (germline): MNHEY, SVGAGI. The CDR3 region has the DNA TGTGCCAGCAGGGATTACAGGGAGATAGGTCAGCCCCAGCATTTT. This codes for CASRDYREIGQPQHF.

The chain joins TRBV4-1 to TRBJ2-1, with a weak D call TRBD1 (6 bases). CDR1 is MGHRA, CDR2 YSYEKL, per germline. Trimming stripped 4 bases from V and 10 bases from J, with 11 bases between. CDR3 size: 12 residues. In DNA form, the CDR3 reads TGCGCCAGCAGCCTTCAGGGGTGGGAGCAGTTCTTC. Residues: CASSLQGWEQFF.

This chain uses TRBV7-8 with TRBJ1-5, with D perhaps matching TRBD1 (5 bases). The germline V gene has CDR1 SGHVS and CDR2 FQNEAQ. CDR3 size: 16 residues. With 1 base removed from V and 5 bases from J, the gap between germline ends came to 15 bases. CDR3 sequence: CASSLGSSGTYQPQHF. Written as DNA, the CDR3 is TGTGCCAGCAGCTTAGGCTCTTCAGGGACTTATCAGCCCCAGCATTTT.

The J gene is TRBJ1-2, the V gene TRBV3-1 (or the pseudogene TRBV3-2); no reliable D call. The V end was cut by 1 base, the J end by 6 bases, with 6 bases between. Looked up from germline, CDR1 is LGHDT and CDR2 is YNNKEL (reference sequence). This CDR3 has 12 amino acids. This CDR3 reads CASSQGAHGYTF. As DNA, the CDR3 is TGTGCCAGCAGCCAAGGGGCCCATGGCTACACCTTC.

This chain joins TRBV29-1 and TRBJ2-1; D may be TRBD2 (7 bases). The CDR3 is 15 residues long. Trimming pared 4 bases from V and 7 bases from J, leaving 20 bases between. Germline V gives CDR1 SQVTM, CDR2 ANQGSEA. This CDR3 reads CSVVGRGGLRNEQFF. DNA of the CDR3: TGCAGCGTTGTAGGTAGGGGGGGCTTACGGAATGAGCAGTTCTTC.

The chain has TRBV4-1 and TRBJ1-3; D is ambiguous. V lost 0 bases, J lost 0 bases, and 6 bases lay in between. Germline CDR1 reads MGHRA; CDR2 reads YSYEKL. This CDR3 contains 15 residues. Here the CDR3 reads CASSQDPSSGNTIYF. The DNA for the CDR3 is TGCGCCAGCAGCCAAGACCCTAGCTCTGGAAACACCATATATTTT.

The V gene is TRBV3-1 (or the pseudogene TRBV3-2), the J gene TRBJ1-4, with TRBD1 matching 8 bases. The CDR3 extends over 17 amino acids. Germline assignment: CDR1 LGHDT and CDR2 YNNKEL (reference sequence). V lost 3 bases, J lost 0 bases, and 6 bases stayed unmatched. CDR3 coding DNA: TGTGCCAGCAGCCATTCAGGGGGCTATTCAACTAATGAAAAACTGTTTTTT. Translation gives CASSHSGGYSTNEKLFF.

The chain has TRBV6-6 and TRBJ2-7; D is perhaps TRBD1 (6 bases). V was trimmed by 6 bases and J by 6 bases, leaving 18 bases between them. Germline V lookup: CDR1 MNHNY, CDR2 SVGAGI (reference sequence). The CDR3 has 14 residues. CDR3 sequence reads: CASSPREGGGEQYF. The CDR3 DNA is TGTGCCAGCAGCCCCAGGGAAGGGGGTGGCGAGCAGTACTTC.

The chain links TRBV2 to TRBJ1-3; D unresolved. From germline, CDR1 is SNHLY and CDR2 FYNNEI. Between the trimmed V and J ends, which lost 5 bases and 0 bases, there was a span of 17 bases. The CDR3 runs to 17 residues. CDR3 protein: CASSFARQVSSGNTIYF. CDR3 sequence (DNA): TGTGCCAGCAGTTTTGCCCGCCAGGTTAGCTCTGGAAACACCATATATTTT.

The chain is built from TRBV7-8 and TRBJ1-1; D not certain. Germline-derived CDR1 and CDR2 are SGHVS and FQNEAQ. This CDR3 is 14 amino acids long. The germline V and J ends were trimmed by 2 bases and 1 base, with 8 bases remaining between them. CDR3 amino acids: CASSLMRENTEAFF. The CDR3, as DNA: TGTGCCAGCAGCTTAATGAGGGAGAACACTGAAGCTTTCTTT.

This chain joins TRBV7-2 and TRBJ2-3, with no clear D. Germline V gives CDR1 SGHTA, CDR2 FQGNSA. V shed 0 bases and J shed 2 bases, with 3 bases lying between them. This CDR3 contains 13 residues. In DNA, the CDR3 is TGTGCCAGCAGCTTAGCCTACACAGATACGCAGTATTTT. Residues: CASSLAYTDTQYF.